This T cell receptor (beta chain) derives from a study of blood T cell repertoires in COVID-19. Looking at the study overall: Italy, Spain and the United States were the sources of the convalescent and acute COVID-19 samples. The analysed material was cDNA or gDNA that came from T cells, B-cell-depleted T cells, or PBMCs.

Original data processing: Estimation of nucleated cell counts was performed using reference gene primer amplification. Here immunoSEQ multiplex PCR was the method, and the copy in TCRdb shows in-frame clones only, minus some. For V, J and clone size, that table is used; D and trimming come from the DNA. The sample includes some 230,000 clones, around 81% of them seen just once. This clone was seen a single time. Sequencing input: peripheral blood. The origin of this receptor is a woman in her sixties or seventies with acute or convalescent COVID-19.

CDR3 nucleotide sequence: TGTGCCAGCAGGAAAGACTTGGGGCTAGCGGGGGGCAATGAGCAGTTCTTC. Translation: CASRKDLGLAGGNEQFF. The chain links TRBV2 to TRBJ2-1; 11 bases align to TRBD2. Per germline, CDR1 SNHLY and CDR2 FYNNEI. The CDR3 sequence is 17 residues long. With V trimmed by 6 bases and J by 6 bases, 13 bases remained unmatched.